These 19 T cell receptor beta chains originate from one sample sequenced in a study of tumor and adjacent non-tumor tissue in lung cancer. Three rounds of nested PCR, following a modified ARM-PCR protocol, produced the TCRbeta library. TCRdb called the multiplex PCR reads again in MiXCR, with one record for every CDR3 protein. This sample has about 50,000 distinct CDR3 sequences, with around three quarters found just once. No cell sorting was done before RNA was extracted from the tissue. The normal lung tissue was taken more than 3 cm from the tumor edge. The sample comprised distant non-tumor lung tissue. The receptors derive from a woman aged 55-69 years with non-small cell lung cancer.

Concerning this clonotype: Since the CDR3 does not end with the conserved phenylalanine or tryptophan, this likely comes from a read error. The limits of the CDR3 on the DNA are not certain, so only TCRdb's listed CDR3 is given. The CDR3 loop is CASSRRQGLDYNERSL. This sequence joins TRBV6-2 or TRBV6-3 and TRBJ2-1; TRBD2, as called in the table, went unchecked against the DNA. The CDR3 extends over 16 residues, inclusive of both ends. From germline, CDR1 is MNHEY and CDR2 SVGEGT.

On this clonotype: Because it lacks the conserved phenylalanine or tryptophan at the end, this CDR3 is likely a read error. This chain connects TRBV20-1 to TRBJ2-1; the match to TRBD2 covers 12 bases. Unmatched junction bases numbered 4, after V lost 6 bases and J lost 7 bases. CDR3 size: 13 residues. Germline CDR1 DFQATT, CDR2 SNEGSKA (reference sequence). The CDR3 DNA sequence: TGCAGTGCGGGGACTAGCGGGTGGAATGAGCAGTTCTCC. This sequence encodes CSAGTSGWNEQFS.

A word on this clonotype: Relative to the germline gene, one junction end is altered; a read error may explain this. The rearrangement uses TRBV4-1 and TRBJ1-2, with TRBD1 matching 8 bases. Looked up from germline, CDR1 is MGHRA and CDR2 is YSYEKL. This CDR3 is built from 18 residues. CDR3 sequence (DNA): TGCGCCAGCACCCTGAAGACCCCCACGACAGGGGAGGTCTATGGCAACACCTTC. It yields the protein CASTLKTPTTGEVYGNTF.

A note on this clonotype: A much larger clonotype is one base distant, so this may be a read error. The chain recombines TRBV27 with TRBJ2-3, with D unresolved. The CDR3 loop spans 14 amino acids. In germline, CDR1 is MNHEY, CDR2 SMNVEV (reference sequence). The ends were cut back, 10 bases at V and 1 base at J, with 15 bases in the middle. CDR3 protein: CATKRADGTDTQYF. CDR3 nucleotide sequence: TGTGCCACCAAACGGGCCGACGGCACAGATACGCAGTATTTT.

For this clonotype: One end of the junction does not line up with germline, which may come from a read error. J is TRBJ2-7 and V is TRBV4-2; 7 bases agree with TRBD2. Germline V gene data show CDR1 as LGHNA and CDR2 as YNFKEQ. The CDR3 spans 17 residues. Here the CDR3 reads CTSSQLDLGEGGYEQHF. CDR3 coding DNA: TGTACCAGCAGCCAACTCGATTTGGGGGAGGGTGGTTACGAGCAGCACTTC.

As to this clonotype: Likely a read error: the CDR3 ends without its conserved phenylalanine or tryptophan. It is unclear where the CDR3 begins or ends on the DNA, so no DNA is shown, and the CDR3 is as TCRdb lists it. This chain joins TRBV29-1 and TRBJ1-2; TRBD1, the table's D call, lacks a check against the DNA. The CDR3 length is 11 residues, termini included. The germline V gene has CDR1 SQVTM and CDR2 ANQGSEA. Here the CDR3 reads CSVPSRGGHTI.

This clonotype was detected only a few times. The chain combines TRBV6-2 or TRBV6-3 with TRBJ2-5; D call uncertain. CDR3 length equals 13 residues. V dropped 4 bases and J dropped 5 bases, with 11 bases sitting between them. Germline V gives CDR1 MNHEY, CDR2 SVGEGT. Here the CDR3 reads CASSFLPSETQYF. The CDR3 bases are TGTGCCAGCAGTTTTCTCCCCTCTGAGACCCAGTACTTC.

Regarding this clonotype: The junction departs from germline at one end; a sequencing error may be responsible. The V call is TRBV5-6, the J call TRBJ1-2; 7 bases line up with TRBD1. This CDR3 comprises 16 residues. Germline values: CDR1 SGHDT, CDR2 YYEEEE. For the CDR3, the DNA is TGTGCCAGCAGCCCGTTGGACGGACAGGTCGACTATGGCTGCACCTTC. Translated: CASSPLDGQVDYGCTF.

Concerning this clonotype itself: Just one base apart from a much larger clone, this may be a read error. The chain uses TRBV28 and TRBJ1-2; D ambiguous. Germline-derived CDR1 and CDR2 are MDHEN and SYDVKM. CDR3 length: 13 amino acids. The V and J ends lost 11 bases and 0 bases respectively, with 13 bases between them. CDR3 amino acids: CAALNGANYGYTF. DNA of the CDR3: TGTGCCGCTTTGAACGGAGCTAACTATGGCTACACCTTC.

This clonotype came up once. This chain uses TRBV5-5 with TRBJ2-5; D unclear. CDR1 is SGHKS, CDR2 YYEKEE, per germline (reference sequence). The ends were cut back, 8 bases at V and 3 bases at J, with 8 bases in the middle. This CDR3 has 11 amino acids. This CDR3 is CASTHKETQYF. Here the CDR3 DNA reads TGTGCCAGTACCCATAAAGAGACCCAGTACTTC.

With regard to this clonotype: The junction does not match germline at one end; this may be a read error. The V and J genes are TRBV7-8 and TRBJ1-2; D is perhaps TRBD1 (5 bases). Germline CDR1 SGHVS, CDR2 FQNEAQ. CDR3 length: 13 residues. CDR3 sequence: CASSFQWGGGYTF. The CDR3 coding sequence is TGTGCAAGCAGCTTTCAGTGGGGGGGTGGCTACACCTTC.

The V gene is TRBV6-5, the J gene TRBJ2-5; 9 bases align to TRBD1. Germline lookup yields CDR1 MNHEY and CDR2 SVGAGI. This CDR3 spans 14 amino acids. Trimming at V came to 5 bases and at J to 10 bases, leaving 11 bases not matched to a gene. CDR3 loop: CASSQTGGRKIQYF. CDR3 in DNA: TGTGCCAGCAGTCAGACAGGGGGTCGAAAGATCCAGTACTTC.

A note on this clonotype: This CDR3 fails to terminate in the conserved phenylalanine or tryptophan, so it likely reflects a read error. The chain carries TRBV11-3 and TRBJ2-3; D perhaps matches TRBD2 (6 bases). The CDR3 consists of 15 residues. From germline, CDR1 is SGHNT and CDR2 YENEEA. Trimming removed 5 bases at V and 7 bases at J, with 19 bases between. The CDR3 DNA sequence: TGTGCCAGCAGCCCCATCGGGCAGGGAGGTCATACGCAGTATTAT. Protein: CASSPIGQGGHTQYY.

This clonotype has at least ten counts. The CDR3 DNA follows: TGTGCCAGCAGCTTAGCACGGGGGTTTGCCACCGGGGAGCTGTTTTTT. It is translated as CASSLARGFATGELFF. This chain uses TRBV7-8 with TRBJ2-2, with TRBD2 as a possible D gene (6 bases). The V end was cut by 0 bases, the J end by 4 bases, with 12 bases between. The CDR3 contains 16 residues. The germline gives CDR1 SGHVS, CDR2 FQNEAQ.

A remark on this clonotype: Compared with germline, one end of the junction differs, possibly owing to a read error. J is TRBJ1-5 and V is TRBV11-2; D might be TRBD2 (5 bases). The J call may be mistaken, given a closer DNA end match to TRBJ2-3. Germline-derived CDR1 and CDR2 are SGHAT and FQNNGV. The CDR3 loop spans 13 amino acids. This CDR3 is CASSYHSDQPQYF. DNA for the CDR3: TGTGCCAGTAGCTATCATAGCGATCAGCCCCAGTATTTT.

In the case of this clonotype: At one boundary the junction diverges from the germline segment, which might be a read error. V gene TRBV6-6 combines with J gene TRBJ1-2; D is unclear. The CDR3 is 14 residues long. Germline CDR1 is MNHNY and CDR2 is SVGAGI (reference sequence). In DNA form, the CDR3 reads TGTGCCGGCAGTCATAGGCAGACTAACTATGGCTACACCTTC. It is translated as CAGSHRQTNYGYTF.

Notes on this clonotype: A read error may explain this, as a much larger clone is one base away. The V and J genes are TRBV19 and TRBJ2-3; D might be TRBD1 (6 bases). Per the germline V gene, CDR1 is LNHDA and CDR2 is SQIVND (reference sequence). This CDR3 spans 13 amino acids. DNA for the CDR3: TGTACCAGTAGTCGGACAGAGTCAGATACGCAGTATTTT. This encodes CTSSRTESDTQYF.

Ten or more counts support this clonotype. The rearrangement uses TRBV20-1 and TRBJ1-1; 8 nucleotides agree with TRBD1. CDR3 length: 10 residues. CDR1 and CDR2 from the germline V gene are DFQATT and SNEGSKA (reference sequence). J was trimmed by 8 bases and V by 5 bases; bases with no gene match: 1. This CDR3 is CSAWDREAFF. CDR3 coding DNA: TGCAGTGCTTGGGACAGGGAAGCTTTCTTT.

The chain uses TRBV6-2 or TRBV6-3 and TRBJ2-3, with TRBD2 identical over 11 bases. The CDR3 spans 16 residues. The germline V gene encodes CDR1 MNHEY and CDR2 SVGEGT. The V gene end was trimmed by 11 bases and the J gene end by 1 base; junction bases not matched to a gene: 11. This CDR3 is CAGRLAGSFRTDTQYF. CDR3 nucleotides: TGTGCCGGCCGACTAGCGGGGTCTTTTCGCACAGATACGCAGTATTTT.